The text below deals with one T cell receptor (beta chain). Its antigen is not identified. Using immunoSEQ multiplex PCR, the repertoire was profiled, and TCRdb retains in-frame clones only, with some absent. The sample consists of 950 or so clones, 55% of them appearing once. The data were taken from a study of STAT3 mutations in large granular lymphocyte leukemia. Overall study findings and caveats: Every T-cell large granular lymphocyte leukemia patient had at least one immunodominant TCR beta clonotype.

The sequenced sample was PBMCs. This TCR was recovered from a human donor with T large granular lymphocyte leukemia. Some clones in this sample may be carry-over from other donors' samples.

CDR3 residues: CASNSGGAGEKLFF. The CDR3 DNA reads as TGTGCCAGCAACTCAGGGGGCGCGGGTGAAAAACTGTTTTTT. V usage is TRBV7-2 and J usage is TRBJ1-4; the match to TRBD1 covers 8 bases. V trimming: 7 bases; J trimming: 7 bases; junction bases outside the gene matches: 8. CDR1 is SGHTA and CDR2 is FQGNSA in the germline V gene. The CDR3 totals 14 residues.